This is a list of T cell receptor beta chains from one sample in a study of regulatory T cells in long-lasting Graves disease. TCRdb re-called the multiplex PCR reads through MiXCR, storing one row per CDR3 protein. The sample consists of more than 300,000 distinct CDR3 sequences, approximately 25% of them appearing once. The sequenced sample was peripheral blood mononuclear cells (PBMCs), obtained when the disease was refractory, from a patient treated with antithyroid drugs. These receptor sequences come from a woman in her forties with Graves disease. CDR3s leave out the opening cysteine and the closing phenylalanine or tryptophan. The D gene is left open where the match is weak.

d_call	v_call	cdr3_aa
-	TRBV12-3/TRBV12-4	ASTDAYTDTQY
-	TRBV28	ASSFRGRGIYEQY
-	TRBV7-9	ASSSNKNTEAF
-	TRBV5-1	ASSTGPGQPQH
TRBD1	TRBV6-4	ASRLQQGIYGYT
-	TRBV6-1	ASSGGWAKETQY
-	TRBV12-3/TRBV12-4	AITQGFSYEQY
-	TRBV28	ASSLFSYSNQPQH
-	TRBV30	AWTPQFRASPLH
TRBD1	TRBV12-3/TRBV12-4	ASTQGQGAYEQY
-	TRBV20-1	SALGYEQY
-	TRBV2	ASSEALGVVGYEQY
TRBD2	TRBV6-2/TRBV6-3	ASSYRALGAGGQETQY
TRBD1	TRBV25-1	ASSRGQLGKKLF
-	TRBV9	ASSPRDPNTGELF
-	TRBV6-5	ASSYFGGWGKKLF
-	TRBV28	ASSFSPGVNGYT
-	TRBV5-1	ASSLGGPPTNEQF
TRBD1	TRBV2	ASSSTGTGAYEQY
-	TRBV6-5	ASSYSRLSYEQY
TRBD1	TRBV18	ASSDGTDQETQY
-	TRBV28	ASQEGLYSEQY
TRBD1	TRBV28	ASSPHRQGRIAGANVLT
TRBD1	TRBV19	ASSRDRGRGQPQH
-	TRBV11-2	ASSLSGRPEQY
-	TRBV29-1	SVEESASYEQY